What follows are 19 T cell receptor beta chains derived from one specimen sequenced in a study of metastatic and nonmetastatic thyroid tumors. All patients were untreated before thyroid surgery. Using MiXCR, TCRdb re-called clones from the PCR reads. The sample includes 35,000 to 45,000 clones, over 10% seen only once; the top ten take about 9%. Material: blood. The receptors shown here come from a male donor with papillary thyroid cancer or a benign thyroid nodule (not recorded which). Some clones in this sample may be carry-over from other donors' samples.

This clone was seen repeatedly, ten times or more. The chain combines TRBV7-2 with TRBJ1-4, with 8 bases identical to TRBD1. Germline V gives CDR1 SGHTA, CDR2 FQGNSA. J gave up 0 bases and V 5 bases, and 11 bases lay outside the gene matches. The CDR3 is 18 amino acids. CDR3 region: CASSRRTGLTATNEKLFF. The CDR3 nucleotides read TGTGCCAGCAGCCGCCGGACAGGGTTGACAGCAACTAATGAAAAACTGTTTTTT.

This clone was recorded a few times. The rearrangement links TRBV7-9 to TRBJ1-1; D might be TRBD1 (6 bases). The V end lost 3 bases, the J end lost 4 bases, and 9 bases lay between the germline ends. This CDR3 comprises 13 residues. CDR1 SEHNR and CDR2 FQNEAQ come from the germline V gene (reference sequence). CDR3 DNA sequence: TGTGCCAGCAGCTTTGGGGGCGGCACTGAAGCTTTCTTT. Amino acid sequence: CASSFGGGTEAFF.

In this sample, this clone turned up many times. In nucleotides, the CDR3 is TGCAGTGCTAGGATGGAGAACACCGGGGAGCTGTTTTTT. It yields the protein CSARMENTGELFF. The chain uses TRBV20-1 and TRBJ2-2; D gene ambiguous. The CDR3 extends over 13 amino acids. In germline, CDR1 is DFQATT, CDR2 SNEGSKA (reference sequence). The V gene lost 3 bases and the J gene lost 1 base, with 6 bases spanning the gap.

This clone was recorded a few times. This may arise from a read error, as a much more abundant clone is one base away. The same CDR3 also results from other DNA sequences found in this sample. The chain couples TRBV6-2 or TRBV6-3 to TRBJ2-5; no firm D call. Germline values: CDR1 MNHEY, CDR2 SVGEGT. The CDR3 runs to 17 residues. The germline V and J ends were trimmed by 3 bases and 4 bases, with 21 bases remaining between them. DNA of the CDR3: TGTGCCAGCAGTTATACCCGGCTAGGGCGGAAGGCAGAGACCCAGTACTTC. This sequence encodes CASSYTRLGRKAETQYF.

This clone was counted many times. The chain couples TRBV27 to TRBJ2-7; the match to TRBD2 covers 8 bases. CDR1 MNHEY and CDR2 SMNVEV come from the germline V gene (reference sequence). This CDR3 contains 17 residues. Unmatched junction bases numbered 12, after V lost 3 bases and J lost 2 bases. The CDR3 nucleotides are TGTGCCAGCAGTTTCCTGCCCAGGCTAGCGGGCACCTACGAGCAGTACTTC. This codes for CASSFLPRLAGTYEQYF.

This clone was counted a few times. The sample holds other DNA sequences that translate to the same CDR3. CDR3 sequence reads: CASSLASGRSNEKLFF. CDR3 coding DNA: TGCGCCAGCAGCTTGGCCTCTGGGCGGTCTAATGAAAAACTGTTTTTT. The chain links TRBV5-1 to TRBJ1-4; D remains ambiguous. Trimming stripped 0 bases from V and 3 bases from J, with 12 bases between. CDR3 length: 16 residues. The germline gives CDR1 SGHRS, CDR2 YFSETQ.

This clone has at least ten counts. This chain connects TRBV4-1 to TRBJ2-7; 7 bases match TRBD2. With 3 bases clipped from V and 0 bases from J, the junction kept 5 bases outside the gene matches. The CDR3 contains 15 residues. Germline V gives CDR1 MGHRA, CDR2 YSYEKL. The CDR3 reads CASSQISGPSYEQYF. The CDR3 coding sequence is TGCGCCAGCAGCCAGATTAGCGGGCCCTCCTACGAGCAGTACTTC.

This clone came up many times. The gene calls are TRBV6-1 and TRBJ1-4; D may be TRBD1 (5 bases). The germline V and J ends were trimmed by 5 bases and 6 bases, with 13 bases remaining between them. Germline values: CDR1 MNHNS, CDR2 SASEGT. This CDR3 is built from 14 residues. This chain's CDR3 is CASSPGTVYEKLFF. As DNA, the CDR3 is TGTGCCAGCAGTCCCGGGACTGTATATGAAAAACTGTTTTTT.

At least ten counts were recorded for this clone. The chain recombines TRBV5-6 with TRBJ2-1, with TRBD1 as a possible D gene (6 bases). Germline lookup yields CDR1 SGHDT and CDR2 YYEEEE. The CDR3 sequence is 15 residues long. With 4 bases removed from V and 3 bases from J, the gap between germline ends came to 14 bases. CDR3 loop: CASSVIRGNYNEQFF. For the CDR3, the DNA is TGTGCCAGCAGCGTTATCAGGGGCAACTACAATGAGCAGTTCTTC.

This clone has at least ten counts. The chain employs TRBV4-3 and TRBJ2-2, with 8 bases that match TRBD2. V dropped 0 bases and J dropped 7; count of bases not matched to a gene: 4. The CDR3 length is 15 residues. Germline V CDR1 and CDR2: LGHNA, YSLEER. In DNA form, the CDR3 reads TGCGCCAGCAGCCAAGATAGCGGGATCGTCGGGGAGCTGTTTTTT. Translating it yields CASSQDSGIVGELFF.

Ten or more counts support this clone. The chain has TRBV20-1 and TRBJ2-1, with 9 bases fitting TRBD2. The germline CDR1 and CDR2 sequences are DFQATT and SNEGSKA (reference sequence). Trimming took 1 base from V and 8 from J; bases not matched to a gene: 9. This CDR3 has 15 amino acids. In DNA form, the CDR3 reads TGCAGTGCTAGAGGGCCCCAGCGGGAGGAGGATGAGCAGTTCTTC. Translation: CSARGPQREEDEQFF.

This clone has a count of ten or more. This chain links TRBV20-1 with TRBJ2-1, with 14 bases aligning to TRBD2. Germline V gene data show CDR1 as DFQATT and CDR2 as SNEGSKA (reference sequence). This CDR3 region has 17 residues. With 5 bases clipped from V and 1 base from J, the junction kept 7 bases outside the gene matches. As DNA, the CDR3 is TGCAGTGCTTTGACTAGCGGGAGGGGCGAGTCCTACAATGAGCAGTTCTTC. Translating gives CSALTSGRGESYNEQFF.

This clone was seen more than once but under ten times. A much more abundant neighbour one base away suggests this may be a read error. Other DNA variants within this sample encode the same CDR3. The V and J genes are TRBV7-3 and TRBJ2-1, with 7 nucleotides matching TRBD2. V lost 2 bases and J lost 5; bases outside the gene matches: 0. The V gene's germline CDR1 is SGHTA and CDR2 FQGTGA. The CDR3 spans 13 residues. The CDR3 reads CASSLAGDNEQFF. The DNA of the CDR3 is TGTGCCAGCAGCTTAGCGGGAGACAATGAGCAGTTCTTC.

This clone was counted at least ten times. The chain couples TRBV5-1 to TRBJ2-7, with TRBD1 matching 9 bases. Unmatched junction bases numbered 4, after V lost 2 bases and J lost 4 bases. Germline V gene data show CDR1 as SGHRS and CDR2 as YFSETQ. This CDR3 has 14 amino acids. CDR3 amino acids: CASSFDRGRYEQYF. In DNA form, the CDR3 reads TGCGCCAGCAGCTTCGACAGGGGGAGATACGAGCAGTACTTC.

This clone was seen repeatedly, ten times or more. The chain has TRBV9 and TRBJ2-2; unclear D gene. Germline V gene sequence: CDR1 SGDLS, CDR2 YYNGEE. CDR3 size: 13 residues. V dropped 1 base and J dropped 5 bases, with 6 bases sitting between them. CDR3 protein: CASSVSLTGELFF. The CDR3 DNA follows: TGTGCCAGCAGCGTATCCCTGACCGGGGAGCTGTTTTTT.

This clone is classed as medium-sized (0.01 to 0.1%). The chain combines TRBV28 with TRBJ1-2; TRBD1 is a possible D gene (5 bases). V gave up 7 bases and J gave up 6 bases, with 27 bases separating them. Looked up from germline, CDR1 is MDHEN and CDR2 is SYDVKM. The length of the CDR3 is 17 residues. CDR3 in amino acids: CASTGVEGIETLNGYTF. CDR3 coding DNA: TGTGCCAGCACCGGAGTTGAGGGGATCGAGACACTGAATGGCTACACCTTC.

This clone was recorded at least ten times. V usage is TRBV2 and J usage is TRBJ1-5; 7 bases map to TRBD1. This CDR3 contains 14 residues. The germline V gene has CDR1 SNHLY and CDR2 FYNNEI. V lost 11 bases to trimming and J lost 1 base; unmatched junction nucleotides: 8. The CDR3 sequence: CASTLQGSNQPQHF. The CDR3 coding sequence is TGTGCCTCGACCCTACAGGGGAGCAATCAGCCCCAGCATTTT.

The sample holds many counts of this clone. The V and J genes are TRBV30 and TRBJ2-3, with D perhaps being TRBD1 or TRBD2 (6 bases each). CDR3 length: 14 residues. Trimming removed 5 bases from V and 0 bases from J, with 12 bases in between. CDR1 and CDR2 from the germline V gene are GTSNPN and SVGIG (reference sequence). CDR3 coding DNA: TGTGCCTGGCTTAGGGGGACTAGCACAGATACGCAGTATTTT. Protein product: CAWLRGTSTDTQYF.

Relative to its sample, this clone is medium-sized. The chain recombines TRBV25-1 with TRBJ2-2; perhaps TRBD1 as D (5 bases). CDR3 length: 13 amino acids. Germline CDR1 and CDR2: MGHDK and SYGVNS. The V end was cut by 3 bases, the J end by 3 bases, with 5 bases between. CDR3 nucleotides: TGTGCCAGCAGTGACAGGGACACCGGGGAGCTGTTTTTT. Encoded protein: CASSDRDTGELFF.